The clone carrying this TCR beta chain has just one count. What it binds is unknown. This sample was included in a study of cytomegalovirus exposure and HLA in healthy donors. About the research overall: In an early release, HLA-typed donors contributed tens of millions of unique TCR sequences. Overall study results and limits: Reportedly, diagnosis of cytomegalovirus status by the classifier showed high specificity and sensitivity. It was reported in a later analysis that an Asian-associated ancestry cluster showed fewer N-insertions than the approximately 700-donor mean.

The length of the CDR3 is 14 residues. Germline CDR1 reads MDHEN; CDR2 reads SYDVKM. J lost 3 bases, V lost 5 bases, and 5 bases had no gene match. It was with 60 Vbeta and 13 Jbeta primers that the PCR ran. The assay was immunoSEQ multiplex PCR, and TCRdb's table has in-frame clones only and misses some. This sample has 150,000 to 200,000 clones, with about 79% found just once. Sequencing was carried out using PBMCs. The genes are TRBV28 and TRBJ2-5; 8 nucleotides align to TRBD2. The receptor's source is a middle-aged man in good health and CMV-seropositive. DNA of the CDR3: TGTGCCAGCAGTCCCTGGCGGGGGGAAGAGACCCAGTACTTC. It specifies CASSPWRGEETQYF.